The source of this T cell receptor beta chain is a study of T-cell memory formation after mild COVID-19. This clonotype was seen a few times. What it recognizes is unknown. The CDR3 contains 13 residues. V was trimmed by 6 bases and J by 1 base, leaving 9 bases between them. CDR1 and CDR2 (germline): SGHVS, FNYEAQ. A 5'RACE reaction primed in the constant segment made cDNA libraries of TCR alpha and TCR beta, and these carried sample barcodes and UMIs. TCRdb called the 5' RACE reads again in MiXCR, with one record for every CDR3 protein. The profile covers some 290,000 distinct CDR3 sequences, with about a sixth appearing a single time and less than 30% taken by the ten largest. General observations from the study: Cross-reactive memory seemingly joined, as some responding clones were found in pre-infection memory. Whereas later expanders leaned CD4+, clones contracting day 15 to 85 showed a balanced CD4/CD8 makeup.

The chain employs TRBV7-6 and TRBJ2-5; D is unclear. The sample comprised PBMCs or a T cell subset sorted from them (not recorded which). The receptor was isolated from a man younger than 30 who had mild COVID-19 (a few samples of this study predate the infection). Cell type and time point are not known. This CDR3 is CASSTLSQETQYF. The DNA of the CDR3 is TGTGCCAGCAGTACCCTTTCCCAAGAGACCCAGTACTTC.